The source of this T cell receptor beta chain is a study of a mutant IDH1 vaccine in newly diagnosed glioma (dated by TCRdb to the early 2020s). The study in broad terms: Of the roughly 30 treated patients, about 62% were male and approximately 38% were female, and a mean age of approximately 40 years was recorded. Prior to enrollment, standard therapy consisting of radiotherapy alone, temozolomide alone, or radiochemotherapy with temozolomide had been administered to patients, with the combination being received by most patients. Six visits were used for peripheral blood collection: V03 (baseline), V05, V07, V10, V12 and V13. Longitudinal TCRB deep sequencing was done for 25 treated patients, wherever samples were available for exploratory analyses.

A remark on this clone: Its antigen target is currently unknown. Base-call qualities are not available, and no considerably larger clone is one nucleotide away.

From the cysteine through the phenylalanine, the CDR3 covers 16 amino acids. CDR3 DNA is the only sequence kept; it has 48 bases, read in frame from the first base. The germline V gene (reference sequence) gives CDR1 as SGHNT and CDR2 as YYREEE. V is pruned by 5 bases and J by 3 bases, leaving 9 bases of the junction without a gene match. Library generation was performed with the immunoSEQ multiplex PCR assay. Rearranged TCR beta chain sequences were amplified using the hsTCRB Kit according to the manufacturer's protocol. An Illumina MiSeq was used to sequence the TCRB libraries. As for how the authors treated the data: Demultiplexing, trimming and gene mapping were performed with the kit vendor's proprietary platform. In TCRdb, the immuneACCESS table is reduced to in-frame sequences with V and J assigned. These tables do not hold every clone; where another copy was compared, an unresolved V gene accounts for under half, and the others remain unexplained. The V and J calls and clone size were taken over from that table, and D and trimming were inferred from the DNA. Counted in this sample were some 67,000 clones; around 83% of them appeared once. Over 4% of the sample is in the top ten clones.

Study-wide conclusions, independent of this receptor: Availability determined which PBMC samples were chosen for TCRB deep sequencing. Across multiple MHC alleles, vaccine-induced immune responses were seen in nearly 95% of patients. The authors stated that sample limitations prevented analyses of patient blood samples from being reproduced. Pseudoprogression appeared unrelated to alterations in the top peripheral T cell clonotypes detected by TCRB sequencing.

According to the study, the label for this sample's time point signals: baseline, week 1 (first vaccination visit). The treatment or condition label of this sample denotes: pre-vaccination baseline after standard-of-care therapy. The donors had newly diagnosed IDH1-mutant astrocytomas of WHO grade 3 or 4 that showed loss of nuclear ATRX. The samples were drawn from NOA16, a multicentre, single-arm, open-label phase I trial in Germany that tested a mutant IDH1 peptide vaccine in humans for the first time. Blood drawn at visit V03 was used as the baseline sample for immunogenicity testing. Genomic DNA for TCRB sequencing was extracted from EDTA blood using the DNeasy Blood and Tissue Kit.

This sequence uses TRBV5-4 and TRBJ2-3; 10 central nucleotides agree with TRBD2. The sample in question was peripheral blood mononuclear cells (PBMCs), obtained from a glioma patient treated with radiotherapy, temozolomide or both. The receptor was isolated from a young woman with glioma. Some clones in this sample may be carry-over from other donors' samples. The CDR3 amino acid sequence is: CASRDRLLAGTDTQYF. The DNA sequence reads TGTGCCAGCAGAGACCGGTTACTAGCGGGAACAGATACGCAGTATTTT.